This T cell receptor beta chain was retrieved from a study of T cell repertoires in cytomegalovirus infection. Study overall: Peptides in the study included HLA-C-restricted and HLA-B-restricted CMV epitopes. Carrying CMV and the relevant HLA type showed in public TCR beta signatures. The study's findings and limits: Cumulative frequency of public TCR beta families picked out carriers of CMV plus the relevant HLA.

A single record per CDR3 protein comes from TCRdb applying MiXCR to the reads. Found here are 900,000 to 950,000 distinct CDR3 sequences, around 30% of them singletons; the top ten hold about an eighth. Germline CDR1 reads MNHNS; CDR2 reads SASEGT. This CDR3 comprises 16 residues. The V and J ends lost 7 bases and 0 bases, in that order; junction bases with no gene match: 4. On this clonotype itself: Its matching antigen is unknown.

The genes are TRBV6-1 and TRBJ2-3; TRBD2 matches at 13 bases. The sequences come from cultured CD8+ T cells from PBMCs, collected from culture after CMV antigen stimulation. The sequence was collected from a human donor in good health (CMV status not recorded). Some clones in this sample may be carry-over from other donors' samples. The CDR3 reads CASTRTSGGSTDTQYF. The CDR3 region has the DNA TGTGCCAGCACCCGGACTAGCGGGGGCAGCACAGATACGCAGTATTTT.